The clone carrying this T cell receptor beta chain was seen a few times. The PCR was carried out with 60 Vbeta primers and 13 Jbeta primers. Here immunoSEQ multiplex PCR was the method, and the copy in TCRdb shows in-frame clones only, minus some. Among about 150,000 clones, about four fifths were seen once, and the ten largest hold approximately 3%. The V gene's germline CDR1 is MNHNY and CDR2 SVGAGI (reference sequence). Trimming removed 5 bases from V and 1 base from J, with 8 bases in between. The CDR3 sequence is 13 residues long. The data belong to a study of cytomegalovirus exposure and HLA in healthy donors.

The sequencing input was PBMCs. The TCR originated in a man aged 18 to 29 in good health and CMV-seronegative. V gene TRBV6-6 combines with J gene TRBJ1-1; tentatively, D is TRBD1 (6 bases). This CDR3 is CASSQQGNTEAFF. The DNA of the CDR3 is TGTGCCAGCAGTCAACAGGGGAACACTGAAGCTTTCTTT.